The rows below give T cell receptor beta chains drawn from one sample of a study of T cell responses to AZD1222 COVID-19 vaccine. Using immunoSEQ multiplex PCR, the repertoire was profiled, and TCRdb retains in-frame clones only, with some absent. This repertoire shows 100,000 to 150,000 clones, roughly 88% found once; its top ten account for 27%. The sequencing used peripheral blood, collected 28 days after the second AZD1222 dose. All receptors derive from an adult who received the AZD1222 COVID-19 vaccine. The conserved cysteine and the conserved F or W are not part of the CDR3 here. D genes are given only for firm matches. Some rows mark clone size as missing; the rest say once, few, many or name a class of expanded clone.

.,.,TRBJ2-7,12,TRBV11-3,ASSAGQGGYEQY
few,.,TRBJ2-3,11,TRBV6-2/TRBV6-3,ASSYSGTGTQY
.,TRBD2,TRBJ2-5,17,TRBV10-1,ASSESIRTSAAEGGTQY
.,TRBD1,TRBJ1-3,13,TRBV19,ASSPATGTVNTIY
.,TRBD1,TRBJ1-2,11,TRBV30,AWSGQGASGYT
.,.,TRBJ1-3,12,TRBV9,ASKKTELGNTIY
.,.,TRBJ2-4,14,TRBV4-1,ASSGVGFLTKNIQY
.,.,TRBJ1-1,11,TRBV7-2,ASSTQNIFEAF
once,TRBD2,TRBJ2-3,13,TRBV7-3,ASSFVPGLPSVQY
.,.,TRBJ1-4,14,TRBV13,ASSSRLGGTNEKLF
.,.,TRBJ1-1,12,TRBV7-2,ASSFVSLGTEAF
.,.,TRBJ2-3,14,TRBV11-2,ASSLGARGGVDTQY
.,.,TRBJ1-2,12,TRBV4-1,ASSHPRADRGYT
.,TRBD1,TRBJ1-2,14,TRBV5-6,ASSSLGDRSNYGYT
.,.,TRBJ1-5,13,TRBV27,ASSSSAGPYQPQH
.,.,TRBJ1-4,12,TRBV10-2,ASSGYRVNEKLF
.,.,TRBJ2-3,10,TRBV9,ASKDGTDTQY
.,.,TRBJ1-2,13,TRBV18,ASSQLMPAGFGYT
.,.,TRBJ1-1,12,TRBV6-5,ASSYVPTNTEAF
.,.,TRBJ1-5,12,TRBV9,ASSPGGYTQPQH
.,TRBD2,TRBJ2-2,13,TRBV5-1,ASSLAGPDTGELF
once,.,TRBJ1-5,13,TRBV6-5,ASRDLGRERQPQH
.,TRBD2,TRBJ2-5,14,TRBV7-3,ASSLGLAGLGETQY
.,.,TRBJ2-1,14,TRBV13,ASSAPWGDSGNEQF
.,.,TRBJ2-3,10,TRBV7-9,ASSLETDTQY
.,.,TRBJ1-1,13,TRBV9,ASSALGGTFTEAF
.,.,TRBJ2-3,9,TRBV9,ASSSSDTQY
.,TRBD1,TRBJ1-2,12,TRBV28,ASSSQGARDGYT
.,.,TRBJ1-6,10,TRBV20-1,SASPPEAPLH
.,.,TRBJ2-2,12,TRBV7-9,ASSRDRNTGELF
.,.,TRBJ1-1,12,TRBV9,ASSVDGRFTEAF
.,TRBD1,TRBJ2-7,14,TRBV18,ASSPPTGQSSYEQY
.,.,TRBJ2-7,11,TRBV9,ASSAPRSFQQY